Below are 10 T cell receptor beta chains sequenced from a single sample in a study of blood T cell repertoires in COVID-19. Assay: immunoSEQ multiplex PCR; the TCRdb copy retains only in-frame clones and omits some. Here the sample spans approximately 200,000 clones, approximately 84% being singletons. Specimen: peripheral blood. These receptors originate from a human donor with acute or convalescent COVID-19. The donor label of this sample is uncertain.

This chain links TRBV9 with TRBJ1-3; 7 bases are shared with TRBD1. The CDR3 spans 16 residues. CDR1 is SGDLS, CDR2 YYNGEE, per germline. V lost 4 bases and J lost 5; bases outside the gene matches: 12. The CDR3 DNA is TGTGCCAGCAGCTCTCCGACAGGGAATACCAGAAACACCATATATTTT. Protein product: CASSSPTGNTRNTIYF.

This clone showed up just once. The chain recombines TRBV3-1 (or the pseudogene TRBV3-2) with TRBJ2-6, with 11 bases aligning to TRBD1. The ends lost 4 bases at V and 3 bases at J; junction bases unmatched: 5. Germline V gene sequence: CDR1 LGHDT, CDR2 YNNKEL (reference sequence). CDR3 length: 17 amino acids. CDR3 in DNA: TGTGCCAGCAGCCCCGGGACAGGGGGAATTGGGGCCAACGTCCTGACTTTC. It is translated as CASSPGTGGIGANVLTF.

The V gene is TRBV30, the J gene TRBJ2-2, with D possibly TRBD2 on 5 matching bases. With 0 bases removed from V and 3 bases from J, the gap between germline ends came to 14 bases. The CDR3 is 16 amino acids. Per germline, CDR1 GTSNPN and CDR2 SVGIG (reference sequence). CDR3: CAWSVRGARDTGELFF. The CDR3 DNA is TGTGCCTGGAGTGTACGGGGAGCACGGGACACCGGGGAGCTGTTTTTT.

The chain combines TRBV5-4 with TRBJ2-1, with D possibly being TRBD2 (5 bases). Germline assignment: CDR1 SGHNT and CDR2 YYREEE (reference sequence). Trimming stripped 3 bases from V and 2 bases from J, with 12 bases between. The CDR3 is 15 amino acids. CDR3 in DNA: TGTGCCAGCAGCTATGCGGGTTTTGCCTACAATGAGCAGTTCTTC. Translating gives CASSYAGFAYNEQFF.

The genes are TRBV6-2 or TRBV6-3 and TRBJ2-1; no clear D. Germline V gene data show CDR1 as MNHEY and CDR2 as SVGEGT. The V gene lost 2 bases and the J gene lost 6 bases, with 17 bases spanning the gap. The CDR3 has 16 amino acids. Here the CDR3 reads CASSYPGMVGSNEQFF. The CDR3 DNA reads TGTGCCAGCAGTTACCCGGGTATGGTAGGCTCCAATGAGCAGTTCTTC.

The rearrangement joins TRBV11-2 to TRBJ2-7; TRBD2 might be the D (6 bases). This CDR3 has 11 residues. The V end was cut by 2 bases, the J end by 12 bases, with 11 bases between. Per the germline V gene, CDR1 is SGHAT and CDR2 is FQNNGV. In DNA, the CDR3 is TGTGCCAGCAGCTTACAACGGGAGTGGTACTTC. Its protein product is CASSLQREWYF.

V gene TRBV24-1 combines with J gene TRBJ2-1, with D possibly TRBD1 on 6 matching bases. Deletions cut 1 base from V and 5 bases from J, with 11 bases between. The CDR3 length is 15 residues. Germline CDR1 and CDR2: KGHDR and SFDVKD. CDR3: CATSDLQGRNNEQFF. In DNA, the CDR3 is TGTGCCACCAGTGATTTACAGGGAAGAAACAATGAGCAGTTCTTC.

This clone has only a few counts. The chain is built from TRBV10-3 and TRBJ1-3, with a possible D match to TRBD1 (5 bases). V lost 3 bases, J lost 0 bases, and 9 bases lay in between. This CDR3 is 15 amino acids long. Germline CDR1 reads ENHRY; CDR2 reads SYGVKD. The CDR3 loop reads CAISDPGLSGNTIYF. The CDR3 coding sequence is TGTGCCATCAGTGATCCGGGACTCTCTGGAAACACCATATATTTT.

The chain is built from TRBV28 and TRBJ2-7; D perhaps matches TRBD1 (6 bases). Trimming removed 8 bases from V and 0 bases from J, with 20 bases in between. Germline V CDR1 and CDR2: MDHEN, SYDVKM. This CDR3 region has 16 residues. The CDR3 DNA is TGTGCCAGCCCACCCCCCGGGACACGCGGCTCCTACGAGCAGTACTTC. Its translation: CASPPPGTRGSYEQYF.

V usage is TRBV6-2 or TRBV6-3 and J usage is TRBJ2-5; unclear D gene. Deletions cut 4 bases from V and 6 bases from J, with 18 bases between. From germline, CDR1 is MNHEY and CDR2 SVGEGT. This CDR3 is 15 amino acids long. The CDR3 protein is CASSFIDWPRKTQYF. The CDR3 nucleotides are TGTGCCAGCAGTTTCATCGACTGGCCCCGAAAGACCCAGTACTTC.